This T cell receptor beta chain was found in a study of cytomegalovirus exposure and HLA in healthy donors. Per germline, CDR1 MNHNS and CDR2 SASEGT. This CDR3 region has 13 residues. Trimming cost V 10 bases and J 7 bases, with 19 bases left between them. For this clone: Its matching antigen is unknown.

Study-wide findings and caveats: Indistinguishability led to the exclusion of some V segments, TRBV6-2 and TRBV6-3 included. Later, TCR association rates were found to vary by HLA locus, highest for DRB1 and lowest for HLA-C.

13 Jbeta primers and 60 Vbeta primers were used for the PCR. Some clones are missing from TCRdb's copy, which holds only in-frame ones; the method was immunoSEQ multiplex PCR. In the table there are 50,000 or so clones, around 80% of which are singletons. The gene calls are TRBV6-1 and TRBJ1-1, with TRBD1 as a possible D gene (5 bases). This receptor was taken from a boy between 10 and 17 years old in good health and CMV-seropositive. The source material was PBMCs. The CDR3 protein is CATCYLGGDEAFF. CDR3 DNA sequence: TGTGCCACCTGTTATCTCGGGGGAGATGAAGCTTTCTTT.